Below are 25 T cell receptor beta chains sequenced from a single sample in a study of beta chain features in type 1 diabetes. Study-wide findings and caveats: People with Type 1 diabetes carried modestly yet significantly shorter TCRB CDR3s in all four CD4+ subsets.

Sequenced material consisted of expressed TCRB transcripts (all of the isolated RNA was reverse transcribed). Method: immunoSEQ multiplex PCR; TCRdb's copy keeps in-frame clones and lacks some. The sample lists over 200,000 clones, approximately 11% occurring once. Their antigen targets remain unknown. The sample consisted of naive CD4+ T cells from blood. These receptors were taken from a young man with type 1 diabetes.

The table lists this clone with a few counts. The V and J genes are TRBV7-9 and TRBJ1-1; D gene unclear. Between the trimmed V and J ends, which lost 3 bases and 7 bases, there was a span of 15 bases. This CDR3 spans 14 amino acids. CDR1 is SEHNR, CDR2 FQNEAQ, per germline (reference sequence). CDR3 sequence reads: CASSFTGSPDEAFF. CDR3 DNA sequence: TGTGCCAGCAGCTTCACGGGATCCCCGGATGAAGCTTTCTTT.

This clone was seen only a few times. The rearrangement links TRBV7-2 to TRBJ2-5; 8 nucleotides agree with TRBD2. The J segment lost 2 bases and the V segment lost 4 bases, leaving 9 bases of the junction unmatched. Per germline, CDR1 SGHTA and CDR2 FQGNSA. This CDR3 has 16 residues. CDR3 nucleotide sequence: TGTGCCAGCAGCTCAAATCGGGGGGGGCGACAAGAGACCCAGTACTTC. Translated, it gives CASSSNRGGRQETQYF. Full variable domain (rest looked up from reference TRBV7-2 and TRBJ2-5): GAGVSQSPSNKVTEKGKDVELRCDPISGHTALYWYRQSLGQGLEFLIYFQGNSAPDKSGLPSDRFSAERTGGSVSTLTIQRTQQEDSAVYLCASSSNRGGRQETQYFGPGTRLLVL.

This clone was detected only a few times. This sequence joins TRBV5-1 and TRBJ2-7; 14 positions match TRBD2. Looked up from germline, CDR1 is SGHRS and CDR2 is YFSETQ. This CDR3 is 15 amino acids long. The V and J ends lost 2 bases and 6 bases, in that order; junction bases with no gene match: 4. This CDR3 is CASSFGLAGGGEQYF. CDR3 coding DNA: TGCGCCAGCAGCTTCGGACTAGCGGGGGGCGGCGAGCAGTACTTC.

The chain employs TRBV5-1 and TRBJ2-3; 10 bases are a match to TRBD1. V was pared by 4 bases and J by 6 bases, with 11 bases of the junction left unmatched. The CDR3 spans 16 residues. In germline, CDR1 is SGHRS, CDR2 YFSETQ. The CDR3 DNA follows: TGCGCCAGCAGCATAGGGACAGGGGCGATTTTGGATACGCAGTATTTT. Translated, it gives CASSIGTGAILDTQYF.

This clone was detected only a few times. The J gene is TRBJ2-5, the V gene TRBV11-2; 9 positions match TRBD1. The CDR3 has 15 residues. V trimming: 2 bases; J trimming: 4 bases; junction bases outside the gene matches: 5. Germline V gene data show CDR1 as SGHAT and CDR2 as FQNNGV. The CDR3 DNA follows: TGTGCCAGCAGCTTATCGGACAGGGGCGGAGAGACCCAGTACTTC. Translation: CASSLSDRGGETQYF.

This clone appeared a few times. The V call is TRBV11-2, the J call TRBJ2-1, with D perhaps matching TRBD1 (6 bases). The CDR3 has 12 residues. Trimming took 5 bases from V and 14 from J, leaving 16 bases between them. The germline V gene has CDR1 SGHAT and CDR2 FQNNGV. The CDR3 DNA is TGTGCCAGCAGCACCCCCAGGGGCCGCAAGTTCTTC. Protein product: CASSTPRGRKFF.

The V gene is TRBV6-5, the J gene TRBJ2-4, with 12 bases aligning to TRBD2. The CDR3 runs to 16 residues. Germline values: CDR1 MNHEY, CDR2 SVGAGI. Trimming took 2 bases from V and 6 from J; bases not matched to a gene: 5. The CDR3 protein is CASSYRLAGGRNIQYF. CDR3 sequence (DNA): TGTGCCAGCAGTTACAGGCTAGCGGGGGGGCGAAACATTCAGTACTTC.

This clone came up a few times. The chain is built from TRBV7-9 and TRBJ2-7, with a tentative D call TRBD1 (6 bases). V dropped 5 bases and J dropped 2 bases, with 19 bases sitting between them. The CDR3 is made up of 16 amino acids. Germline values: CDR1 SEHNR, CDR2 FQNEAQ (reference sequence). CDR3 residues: CASSPKPQGVTYEQYF. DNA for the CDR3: TGTGCCAGCAGCCCAAAGCCACAGGGAGTGACCTACGAGCAGTACTTC.

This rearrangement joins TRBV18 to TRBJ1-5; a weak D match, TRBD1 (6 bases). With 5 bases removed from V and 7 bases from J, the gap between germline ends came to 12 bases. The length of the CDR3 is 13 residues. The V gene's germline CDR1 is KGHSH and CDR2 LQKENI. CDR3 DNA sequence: TGTGCCAGCTCAGGGGGCCAAGAGCAGCCCCAGCATTTT. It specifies CASSGGQEQPQHF.

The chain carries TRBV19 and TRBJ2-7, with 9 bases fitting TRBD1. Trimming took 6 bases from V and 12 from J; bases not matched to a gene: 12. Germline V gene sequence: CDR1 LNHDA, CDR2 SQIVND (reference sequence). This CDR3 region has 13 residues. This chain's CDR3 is CASRPPGQGYWYF. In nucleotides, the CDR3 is TGTGCCAGTAGGCCCCCGGGACAGGGCTATTGGTACTTC.

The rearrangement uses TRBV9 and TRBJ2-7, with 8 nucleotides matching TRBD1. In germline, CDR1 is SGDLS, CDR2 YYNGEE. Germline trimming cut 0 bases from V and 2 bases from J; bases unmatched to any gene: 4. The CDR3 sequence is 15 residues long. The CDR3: CASSVEGTGAYEQYF. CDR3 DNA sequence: TGTGCCAGCAGCGTAGAAGGGACAGGCGCCTACGAGCAGTACTTC.

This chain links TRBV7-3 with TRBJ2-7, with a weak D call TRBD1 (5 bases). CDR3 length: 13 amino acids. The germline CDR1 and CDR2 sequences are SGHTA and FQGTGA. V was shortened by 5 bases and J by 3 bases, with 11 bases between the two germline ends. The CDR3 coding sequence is TGTGCCAGCAGCCCCCACCAGGGCTACGAGCAGTACTTC. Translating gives CASSPHQGYEQYF.

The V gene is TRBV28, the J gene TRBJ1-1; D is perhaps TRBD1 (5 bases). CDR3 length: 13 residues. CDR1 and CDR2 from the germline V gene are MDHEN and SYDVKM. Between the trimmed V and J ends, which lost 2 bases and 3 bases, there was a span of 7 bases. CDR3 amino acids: CASSLDRYTEAFF. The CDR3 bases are TGTGCCAGCAGTTTAGACAGATACACTGAAGCTTTCTTT.

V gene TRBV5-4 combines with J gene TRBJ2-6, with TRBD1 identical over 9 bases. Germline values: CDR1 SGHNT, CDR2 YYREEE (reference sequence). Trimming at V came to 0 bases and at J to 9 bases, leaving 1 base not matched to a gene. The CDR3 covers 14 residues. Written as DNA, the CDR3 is TGTGCCAGCAGCTTGGGGGGACAGGGCAACGTCCTGACTTTC. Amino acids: CASSLGGQGNVLTF. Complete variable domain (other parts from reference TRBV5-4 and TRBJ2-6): ETGVTQSPTHLIKTRGQQVTLRCSSQSGHNTVSWYQQALGQGPQFIFQYYREEENGRGNFPPRFSGLQFPNYSSELNVNALELDDSALYLCASSLGGQGNVLTFGAGSRLTVL.

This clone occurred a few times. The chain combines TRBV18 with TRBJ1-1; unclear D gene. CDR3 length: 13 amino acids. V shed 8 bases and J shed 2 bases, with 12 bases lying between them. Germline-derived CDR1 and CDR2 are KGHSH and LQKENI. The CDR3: CASAYGENTEAFF. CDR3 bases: TGTGCCAGCGCGTACGGGGAAAACACTGAAGCTTTCTTT. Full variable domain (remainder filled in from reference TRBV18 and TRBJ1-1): NAGVMQNPRHLVRRRGQEARLRCSPMKGHSHVYWYRQLPEEGLKFMVYLQKENIIDESGMPKERFSAEFPKEGPSILRIQQVVRGDSAAYFCASAYGENTEAFFGQGTRLTVV.

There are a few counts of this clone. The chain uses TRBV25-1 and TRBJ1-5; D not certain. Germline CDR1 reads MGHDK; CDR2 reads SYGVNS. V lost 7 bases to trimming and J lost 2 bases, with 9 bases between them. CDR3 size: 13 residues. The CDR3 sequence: CASTPAGNQPQHF. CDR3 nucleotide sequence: TGTGCCAGCACCCCGGCGGGCAATCAGCCCCAGCATTTT.

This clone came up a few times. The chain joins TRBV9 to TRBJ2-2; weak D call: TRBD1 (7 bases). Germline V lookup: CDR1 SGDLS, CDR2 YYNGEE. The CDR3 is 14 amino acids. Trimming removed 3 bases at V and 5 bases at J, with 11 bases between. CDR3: CASSARGETGELFF. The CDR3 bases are TGTGCCAGCAGCGCCAGGGGGGAGACCGGGGAGCTGTTTTTT.

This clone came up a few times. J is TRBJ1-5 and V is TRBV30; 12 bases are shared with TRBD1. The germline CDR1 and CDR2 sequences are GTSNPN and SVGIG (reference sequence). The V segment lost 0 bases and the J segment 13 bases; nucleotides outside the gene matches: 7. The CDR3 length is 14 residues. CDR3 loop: CAWSVTGQGAGQHF. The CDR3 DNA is TGTGCCTGGAGTGTCACGGGACAGGGGGCAGGTCAGCATTTT.

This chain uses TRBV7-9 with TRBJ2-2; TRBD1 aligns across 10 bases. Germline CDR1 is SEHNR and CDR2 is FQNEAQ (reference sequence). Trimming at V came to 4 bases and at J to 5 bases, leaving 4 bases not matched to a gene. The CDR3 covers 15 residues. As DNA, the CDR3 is TGTGCCAGCAGCTCGGGACAGGGGTTGACCGGGGAGCTGTTTTTT. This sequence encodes CASSSGQGLTGELFF.

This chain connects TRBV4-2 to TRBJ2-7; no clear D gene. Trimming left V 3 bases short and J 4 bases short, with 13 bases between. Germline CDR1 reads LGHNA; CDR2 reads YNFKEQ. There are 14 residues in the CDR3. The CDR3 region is CASSQALGVYEQYF. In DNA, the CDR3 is TGTGCCAGCAGCCAGGCCCTAGGTGTGTACGAGCAGTACTTC.

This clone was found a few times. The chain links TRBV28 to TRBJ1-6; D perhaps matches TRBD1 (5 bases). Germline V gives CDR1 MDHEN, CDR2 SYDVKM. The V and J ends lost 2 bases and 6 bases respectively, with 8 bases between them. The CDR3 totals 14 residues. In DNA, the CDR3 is TGTGCCAGCAGTTTAAGGGGTGGTAATTCACCCCTCCACTTT. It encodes CASSLRGGNSPLHF.

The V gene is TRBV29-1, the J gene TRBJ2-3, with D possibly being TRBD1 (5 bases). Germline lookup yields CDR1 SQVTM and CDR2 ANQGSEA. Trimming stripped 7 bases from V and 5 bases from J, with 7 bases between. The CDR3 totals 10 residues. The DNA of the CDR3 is TGCAGCGGGGGCCAAGATACGCAGTATTTT. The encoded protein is CSGGQDTQYF.

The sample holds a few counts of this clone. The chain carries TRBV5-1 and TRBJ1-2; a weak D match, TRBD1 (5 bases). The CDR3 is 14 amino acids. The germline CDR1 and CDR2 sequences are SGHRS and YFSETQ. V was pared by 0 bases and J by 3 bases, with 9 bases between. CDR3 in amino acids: CASSLGPGYYGYTF. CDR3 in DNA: TGCGCCAGCAGCTTGGGACCAGGGTACTATGGCTACACCTTC.

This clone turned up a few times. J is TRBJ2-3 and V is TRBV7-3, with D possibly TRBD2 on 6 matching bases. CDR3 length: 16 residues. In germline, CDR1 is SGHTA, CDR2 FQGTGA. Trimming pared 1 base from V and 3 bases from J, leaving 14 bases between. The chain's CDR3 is CASSLNRRGGTDTQYF. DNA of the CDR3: TGTGCCAGCAGCTTAAACCGGCGGGGAGGAACAGATACGCAGTATTTT.

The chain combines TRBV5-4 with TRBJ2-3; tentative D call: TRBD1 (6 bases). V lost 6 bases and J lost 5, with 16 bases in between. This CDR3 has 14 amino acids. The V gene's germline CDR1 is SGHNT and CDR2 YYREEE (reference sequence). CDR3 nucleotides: TGTGCCAGCAAGTCCGTGGGGGCTCAAGATACGCAGTATTTT. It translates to CASKSVGAQDTQYF.